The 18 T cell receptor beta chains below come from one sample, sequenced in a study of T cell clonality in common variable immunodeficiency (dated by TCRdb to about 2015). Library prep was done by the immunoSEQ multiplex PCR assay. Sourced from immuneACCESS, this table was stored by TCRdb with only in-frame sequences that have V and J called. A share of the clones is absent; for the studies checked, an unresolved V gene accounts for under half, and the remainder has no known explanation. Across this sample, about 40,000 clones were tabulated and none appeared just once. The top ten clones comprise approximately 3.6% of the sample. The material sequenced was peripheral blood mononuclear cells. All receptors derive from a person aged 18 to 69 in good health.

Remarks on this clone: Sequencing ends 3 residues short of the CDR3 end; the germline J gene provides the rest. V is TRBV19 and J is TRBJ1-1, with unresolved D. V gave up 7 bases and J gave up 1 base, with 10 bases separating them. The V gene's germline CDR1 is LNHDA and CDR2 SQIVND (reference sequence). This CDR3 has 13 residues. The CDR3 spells CASTYTGNTEAFF. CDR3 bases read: TGTGCCAGTACATACACGGGGAACACTGAA.

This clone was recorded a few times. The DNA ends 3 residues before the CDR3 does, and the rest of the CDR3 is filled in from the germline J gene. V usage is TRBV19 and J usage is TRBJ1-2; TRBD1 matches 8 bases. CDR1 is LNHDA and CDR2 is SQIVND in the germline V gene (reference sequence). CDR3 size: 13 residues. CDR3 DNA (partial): TGTGCCATCCCCGTTCCGGGACAGGTGGGC. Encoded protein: CAIPVPGQVG. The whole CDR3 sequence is CAIPVPGQVGYTF.

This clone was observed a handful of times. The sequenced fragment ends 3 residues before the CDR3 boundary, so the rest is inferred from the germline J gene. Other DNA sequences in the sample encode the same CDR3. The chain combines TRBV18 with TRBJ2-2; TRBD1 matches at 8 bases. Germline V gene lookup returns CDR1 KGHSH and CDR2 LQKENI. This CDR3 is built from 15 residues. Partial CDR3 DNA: TGTGCCAGCTCACCGTCCGGGACAGGAGGGGAAAAG. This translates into CASSPSGTGGEK. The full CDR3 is CASSPSGTGGEKLFF.

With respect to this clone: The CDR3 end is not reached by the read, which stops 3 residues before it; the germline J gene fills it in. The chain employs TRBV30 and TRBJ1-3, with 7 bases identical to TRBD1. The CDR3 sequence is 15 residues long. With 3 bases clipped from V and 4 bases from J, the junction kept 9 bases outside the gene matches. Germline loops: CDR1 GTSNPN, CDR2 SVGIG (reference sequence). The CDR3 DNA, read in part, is TGTGCCTGGAGCCCTGGGACAGCTGTCGGAAACACC. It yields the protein CAWSPGTAVGNT. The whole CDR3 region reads CAWSPGTAVGNTIYF. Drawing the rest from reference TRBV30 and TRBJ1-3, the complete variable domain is SQTIHQWPATLVQPVGSPLSLECTVEGTSNPNLYWYRQAAGRGLQLLFYSVGIGQISSEVPQNLSASRPQDRQFILSSKKLLLSDSGFYLCAWSPGTAVGNTIYFGEGSWLTVV.

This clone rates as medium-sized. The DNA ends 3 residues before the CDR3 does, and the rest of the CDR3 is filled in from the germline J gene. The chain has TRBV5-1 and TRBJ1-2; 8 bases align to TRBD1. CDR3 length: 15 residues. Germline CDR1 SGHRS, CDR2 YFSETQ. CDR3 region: CASSKKPDREWGYTF. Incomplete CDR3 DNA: TGCGCCAGCAGCAAAAAACCGGACAGGGAGTGGGGC.

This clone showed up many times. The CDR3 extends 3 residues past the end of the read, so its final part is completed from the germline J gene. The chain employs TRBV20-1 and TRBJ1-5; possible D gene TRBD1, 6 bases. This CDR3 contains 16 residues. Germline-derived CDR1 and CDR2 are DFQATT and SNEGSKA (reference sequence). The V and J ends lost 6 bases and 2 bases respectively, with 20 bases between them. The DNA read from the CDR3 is TGCAGTGCCGAGGCTCCCTGGAGGACAGGCAATCAGCCC. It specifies CSAEAPWRTGNQP. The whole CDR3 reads CSAEAPWRTGNQPQHF.

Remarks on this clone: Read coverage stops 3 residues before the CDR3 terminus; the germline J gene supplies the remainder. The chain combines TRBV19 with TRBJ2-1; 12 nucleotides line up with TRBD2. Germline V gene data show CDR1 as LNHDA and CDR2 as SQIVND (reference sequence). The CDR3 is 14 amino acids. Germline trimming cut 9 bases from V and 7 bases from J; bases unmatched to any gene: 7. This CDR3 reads CASRLAGDMNEQFF. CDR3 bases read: TGTGCCAGCAGACTAGCGGGAGATATGAATGAG.

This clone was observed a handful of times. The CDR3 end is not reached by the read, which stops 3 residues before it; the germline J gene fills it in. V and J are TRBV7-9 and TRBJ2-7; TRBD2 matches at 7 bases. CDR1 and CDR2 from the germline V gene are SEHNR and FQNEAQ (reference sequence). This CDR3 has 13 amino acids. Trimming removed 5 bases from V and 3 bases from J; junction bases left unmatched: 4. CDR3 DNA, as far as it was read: TGTGCCAGCAGCCGACTAGCCGGCTACGAG. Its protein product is CASSRLAGYE. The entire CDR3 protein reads CASSRLAGYEQYF.

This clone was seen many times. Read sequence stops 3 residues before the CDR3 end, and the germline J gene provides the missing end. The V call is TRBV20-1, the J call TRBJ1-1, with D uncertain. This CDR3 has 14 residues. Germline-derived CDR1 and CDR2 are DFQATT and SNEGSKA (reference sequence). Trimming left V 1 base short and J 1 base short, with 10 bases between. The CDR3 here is CSARARAANTEAFF. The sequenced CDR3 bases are TGCAGTGCTAGAGCTAGAGCAGCGAACACTGAA.

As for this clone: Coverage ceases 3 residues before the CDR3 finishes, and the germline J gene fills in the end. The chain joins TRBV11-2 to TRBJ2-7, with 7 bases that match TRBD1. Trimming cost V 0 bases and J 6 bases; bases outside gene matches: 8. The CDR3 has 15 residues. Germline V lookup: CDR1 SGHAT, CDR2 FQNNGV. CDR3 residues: CASSLDAGGSAEQYF. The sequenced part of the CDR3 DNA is TGTGCCAGCAGCTTAGACGCAGGGGGTTCCGCCGAG.

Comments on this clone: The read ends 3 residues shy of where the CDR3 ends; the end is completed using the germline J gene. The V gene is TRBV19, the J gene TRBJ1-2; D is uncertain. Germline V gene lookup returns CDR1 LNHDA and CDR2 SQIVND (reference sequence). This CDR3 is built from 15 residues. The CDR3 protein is CASSISSGLGFDYTF. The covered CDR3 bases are TGTGCCAGTAGTATCTCAAGCGGACTGGGTTTCGAC.

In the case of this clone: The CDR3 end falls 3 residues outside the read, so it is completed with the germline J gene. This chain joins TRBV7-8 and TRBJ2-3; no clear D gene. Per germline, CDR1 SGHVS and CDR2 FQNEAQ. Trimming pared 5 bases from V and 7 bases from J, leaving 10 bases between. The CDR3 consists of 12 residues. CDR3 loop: CASSLLFHTQYF. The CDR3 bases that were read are TGTGCCAGCAGCCTCCTTTTCCATACG.

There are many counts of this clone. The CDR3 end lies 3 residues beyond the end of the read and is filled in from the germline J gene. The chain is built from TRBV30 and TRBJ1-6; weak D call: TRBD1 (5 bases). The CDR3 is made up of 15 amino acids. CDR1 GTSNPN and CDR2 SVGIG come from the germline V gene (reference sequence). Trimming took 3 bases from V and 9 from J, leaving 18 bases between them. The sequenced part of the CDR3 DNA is TGTGCCTGGAGCACCCGAAAGGGGAAAGGTTCACCC. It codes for CAWSTRKGKGSP. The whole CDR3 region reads CAWSTRKGKGSPLHF. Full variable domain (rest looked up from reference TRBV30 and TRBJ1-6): SQTIHQWPATLVQPVGSPLSLECTVEGTSNPNLYWYRQAAGRGLQLLFYSVGIGQISSEVPQNLSASRPQDRQFILSSKKLLLSDSGFYLCAWSTRKGKGSPLHFGNGTRLTVT.

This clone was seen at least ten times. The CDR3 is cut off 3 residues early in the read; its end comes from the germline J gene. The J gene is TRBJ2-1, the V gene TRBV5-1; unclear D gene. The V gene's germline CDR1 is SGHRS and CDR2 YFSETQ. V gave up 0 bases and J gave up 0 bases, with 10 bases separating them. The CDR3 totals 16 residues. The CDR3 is CASSLDVVSSYNEQFF. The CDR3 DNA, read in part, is TGCGCCAGCAGCTTGGATGTGGTTAGCTCCTACAATGAG.

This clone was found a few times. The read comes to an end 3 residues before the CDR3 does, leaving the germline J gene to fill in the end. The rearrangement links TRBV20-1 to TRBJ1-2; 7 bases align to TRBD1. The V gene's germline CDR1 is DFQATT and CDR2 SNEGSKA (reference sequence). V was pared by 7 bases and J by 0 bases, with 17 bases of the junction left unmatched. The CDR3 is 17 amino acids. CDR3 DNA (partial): TGCAGTGACAGGAAACGGGACAGTAAGGTTACTAACTATGGC. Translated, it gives CSDRKRDSKVTNYG. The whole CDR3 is CSDRKRDSKVTNYGYTF.

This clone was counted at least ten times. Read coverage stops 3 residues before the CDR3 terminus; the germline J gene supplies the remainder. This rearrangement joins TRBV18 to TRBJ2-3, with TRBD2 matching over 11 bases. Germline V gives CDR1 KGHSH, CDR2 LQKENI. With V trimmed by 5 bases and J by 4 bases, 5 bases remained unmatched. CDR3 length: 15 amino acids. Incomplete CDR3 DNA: TGTGCCAGCTCATCTCTAGCGGGAGGCGCAGATACG. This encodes CASSSLAGGADT. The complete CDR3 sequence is CASSSLAGGADTQYF.

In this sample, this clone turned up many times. The sequenced part of the CDR3 DNA is TGTGCCAGCAGTGAAGCGGGACTTTTTAGCACAGATACG. It specifies CASSEAGLFSTDT. The whole CDR3 reads CASSEAGLFSTDTQYF. The chain links TRBV6-1 to TRBJ2-3, with D perhaps TRBD2 (6 bases). The sequenced fragment ends 3 residues before the CDR3 boundary, so the rest is inferred from the germline J gene. Germline assignment: CDR1 MNHNS and CDR2 SASEGT. This CDR3 is 16 amino acids long. V was shortened by 0 bases and J by 0 bases, with 10 bases between the two germline ends.

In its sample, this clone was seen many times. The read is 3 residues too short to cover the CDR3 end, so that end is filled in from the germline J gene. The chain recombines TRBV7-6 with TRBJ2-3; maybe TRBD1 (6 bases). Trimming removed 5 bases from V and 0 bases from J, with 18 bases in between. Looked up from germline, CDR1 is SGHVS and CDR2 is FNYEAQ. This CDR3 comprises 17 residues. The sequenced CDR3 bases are TGTGCCAGCAGCACCCGGGGACATTACTTTAGCACAGATACG. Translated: CASSTRGHYFSTDT. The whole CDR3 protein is CASSTRGHYFSTDTQYF.